These 17 T cell receptor beta chains were sequenced from one sample in a study of T cell responses to AZD1222 COVID-19 vaccine (dated by TCRdb to the early 2020s). This specimen's time point label, interpreted: about 28 days (+/-7) after the second vaccine dose. Library prep was done by the immunoSEQ multiplex PCR assay. Not all clones reach the TCRdb copy of this immuneACCESS table, which keeps in-frame sequences only. Checked studies attribute under half of the gap to unresolved V genes and leave the rest unexplained. The sample table lists about 200,000 clones, around 93% of them with a count of one. Of the sample, over 0.95% falls within the top ten clones. The material sequenced was peripheral blood, taken 28 days after the second AZD1222 dose. The origin of the receptors is an adult who received the AZD1222 COVID-19 vaccine.

The chain couples TRBV30 to TRBJ1-3; D remains unclear. This CDR3 has 14 amino acids. The V end lost 3 bases, the J end lost 7 bases, and 16 bases lay between the germline ends. CDR1 and CDR2 (germline): GTSNPN, SVGIG (reference sequence). CDR3 nucleotides: TGTGCCTGGAGATTTGGGCTGGTAGGGAACACCATATATTTT. Its translation is CAWRFGLVGNTIYF.

The chain joins TRBV5-6 to TRBJ1-1; weak D call: TRBD1 (5 bases). This CDR3 contains 15 residues. The V gene's germline CDR1 is SGHDT and CDR2 YYEEEE. V was clipped by 0 bases and J by 1 base, with 10 bases between them. CDR3 loop: CASSLERGPNTEAFF. The CDR3 DNA is TGTGCCAGCAGCTTGGAAAGGGGACCGAACACTGAAGCTTTCTTT.

The chain recombines TRBV3-1 (or the pseudogene TRBV3-2) with TRBJ2-7; D unclear. Germline V gene lookup returns CDR1 LGHDT and CDR2 YNNKEL (reference sequence). The CDR3 runs to 14 residues. V lost 0 bases, J lost 3 bases, and 9 bases lay in between. The CDR3 reads CASSQDSRVYEQYF. The CDR3 DNA follows: TGTGCCAGCAGCCAAGATAGCCGAGTCTACGAGCAGTACTTC.

This chain uses TRBV2 with TRBJ1-3, with 8 bases that match TRBD1. V was pared by 6 bases and J by 8 bases, with 12 bases of the junction left unmatched. CDR1 SNHLY and CDR2 FYNNEI come from the germline V gene. This CDR3 has 15 residues. The CDR3 reads CASSQTRTGRYTIYF. The CDR3 nucleotides are TGTGCCAGCAGCCAAACTAGGACAGGGAGATACACCATATATTTT. The entire variable domain, with the rest obtained from reference TRBV2 and TRBJ1-3, is as follows: EPEVTQTPSHQVTQMGQEVILRCVPISNHLYFYWYRQILGQKVEFLVSFYNNEISEKSEIFDDQFSVERPDGSNFTLKIRSTKLEDSAMYFCASSQTRTGRYTIYFGEGSWLTVV.

The V and J genes are TRBV3-1 (or the pseudogene TRBV3-2) and TRBJ2-2, with 9 bases that match TRBD1. The CDR3 spans 16 residues. Germline values: CDR1 LGHDT, CDR2 YNNKEL (reference sequence). The V gene end was trimmed by 3 bases and the J gene end by 3 bases; junction bases not matched to a gene: 5. The DNA of the CDR3 is TGTGCCAGCAGCCATGAGGGACAGGGCTACACCGGGGAGCTGTTTTTT. It translates to CASSHEGQGYTGELFF.

Comment on this clone: This sample also contains other DNA sequences that code for the same CDR3. V usage is TRBV12-3 or TRBV12-4 and J usage is TRBJ1-1; a possible D gene is TRBD1 (5 bases). The CDR3 is 13 residues long. The V gene lost 3 bases and the J gene lost 1 base, with 6 bases spanning the gap. CDR3 loop: CASSFQGNTEAFF. CDR3 coding DNA: TGTGCCAGCAGTTTTCAGGGGAACACTGAAGCTTTCTTT.

The J gene is TRBJ1-3, the V gene TRBV9; D is possibly TRBD1 (6 bases). V lost 3 bases and J lost 2, with 12 bases in between. This CDR3 has 15 residues. The V gene's germline CDR1 is SGDLS and CDR2 YYNGEE. Written as DNA, the CDR3 is TGTGCCAGCAGCGCGTTGCAGGGGACTGGAAACACCATATATTTT. Residues: CASSALQGTGNTIYF.

The gene calls are TRBV5-4 and TRBJ2-7; maybe TRBD1 (6 bases). This CDR3 has 14 residues. Trimming cost V 2 bases and J 3 bases, with 12 bases left between them. Germline CDR1 and CDR2: SGHNT and YYREEE (reference sequence). The CDR3 loop reads CASSLGGTGYEQYF. The CDR3 nucleotides are TGTGCCAGCAGCTTAGGGGGAACTGGCTACGAGCAGTACTTC.

This chain connects TRBV3-1 (or the pseudogene TRBV3-2) to TRBJ1-2, with 10 bases that match TRBD1. In germline, CDR1 is LGHDT, CDR2 YNNKEL (reference sequence). The CDR3 is 17 amino acids. The junction had 13 bases not matched to a gene; V was cut back by 4 bases and J by 5 bases. This chain's CDR3 is CASSPRGTGDRSYGYTF. The CDR3 nucleotides are TGTGCCAGCAGCCCAAGGGGGACAGGGGATCGTTCTTATGGCTACACCTTC.

V and J are TRBV5-6 and TRBJ1-1; D is perhaps TRBD1 (5 bases). Trimming took off 4 bases at V and 10 bases at J, with 17 bases between the two ends. Germline CDR1 and CDR2: SGHDT and YYEEEE. This CDR3 is 13 amino acids long. In DNA form, the CDR3 reads TGTGCCAGCAGCCGCACCCAGGGAGAGGGAGCTTTCTTT. Residues: CASSRTQGEGAFF. Complete variable domain (other parts from reference TRBV5-6 and TRBJ1-1): DAGVTQSPTHLIKTRGQQVTLRCSPKSGHDTVSWYQQALGQGPQFIFQYYEEEERQRGNFPDRFSGHQFPNYSSELNVNALLLGDSALYLCASSRTQGEGAFFGQGTRLTVV.

The rearrangement uses TRBV18 and TRBJ2-2; D may be TRBD1 (5 bases). Per germline, CDR1 KGHSH and CDR2 LQKENI. V lost 4 bases and J 4 bases, leaving 7 bases between the germline ends. This CDR3 spans 13 amino acids. CDR3 DNA: TGTGCCAGCTCACTCAGGGTCACCGGGGAGCTGTTTTTT. Amino acids: CASSLRVTGELFF. Supplemented by reference TRBV18 and TRBJ2-2, the full variable domain reads NAGVMQNPRHLVRRRGQEARLRCSPMKGHSHVYWYRQLPEEGLKFMVYLQKENIIDESGMPKERFSAEFPKEGPSILRIQQVVRGDSAAYFCASSLRVTGELFFGEGSRLTVL.

This clone came up once. Other DNA sequences from this sample encode an identical CDR3 as well. This chain links TRBV29-1 with TRBJ1-5, with TRBD1 matching over 7 bases. Per the germline V gene, CDR1 is SQVTM and CDR2 is ANQGSEA. After removal of 3 bases from V and 4 bases from J, the junction contained 3 bases not matched to a gene. The CDR3 totals 13 residues. CDR3: CSVEVQGNQPQHF. Written as DNA, the CDR3 is TGCAGCGTTGAGGTACAGGGGAATCAGCCCCAGCATTTT.

The genes are TRBV9 and TRBJ1-2; D may be TRBD1 (5 bases). The CDR3 has 16 residues. Germline assignment: CDR1 SGDLS and CDR2 YYNGEE. V was shortened by 0 bases and J by 6 bases, with 18 bases between the two germline ends. The CDR3 sequence is CASSVATGPSSNGYTF. CDR3 bases: TGTGCCAGCAGCGTAGCTACGGGACCGTCGAGCAATGGCTACACCTTC.

The V call is TRBV12-3 or TRBV12-4, the J call TRBJ1-1; D gene uncertain. With 2 bases removed from V and 2 bases from J, the gap between germline ends came to 6 bases. CDR3 length: 13 residues. CDR3 protein: CASSLQFNTEAFF. CDR3 sequence (DNA): TGTGCCAGCAGTTTACAGTTTAACACTGAAGCTTTCTTT.

A single count supports this clone. This chain joins TRBV3-1 (or the pseudogene TRBV3-2) and TRBJ1-4; unclear D gene. The V end was cut by 1 base, the J end by 7 bases, with 7 bases between. The length of the CDR3 is 13 residues. The germline CDR1 and CDR2 sequences are LGHDT and YNNKEL (reference sequence). Here the CDR3 DNA reads TGTGCCAGCAGCCAAGGGTGGGGTGAAAAACTGTTTTTT. This encodes CASSQGWGEKLFF.

This chain links TRBV28 with TRBJ1-3; possibly TRBD1 for D (5 bases). The CDR3 sequence is 16 residues long. V shed 3 bases and J shed 0 bases, with 12 bases lying between them. CDR1 is MDHEN and CDR2 is SYDVKM in the germline V gene. The CDR3 sequence: CASSFAGDLSGNTIYF. CDR3 nucleotide sequence: TGTGCCAGCAGTTTCGCGGGGGACCTCTCTGGAAACACCATATATTTT.

The V and J genes are TRBV9 and TRBJ1-6; D remains unclear. Per germline, CDR1 SGDLS and CDR2 YYNGEE. CDR3 length: 16 residues. The V end lost 1 base, the J end lost 0 bases, and 8 bases lay between the germline ends. The chain's CDR3 is CASSVSDRSYNSPLHF. DNA of the CDR3: TGTGCCAGCAGCGTATCTGACCGCTCCTATAATTCACCCCTCCACTTT.